These 12 T cell receptor beta chains were sequenced from one sample in a study of blood T cell repertoires in COVID-19. Some clones are missing from TCRdb's copy, which holds only in-frame ones; the method was immunoSEQ multiplex PCR. The sample has 65,000 to 75,000 clones; about 86% are singletons. Sequencing was done on a sample of peripheral blood. The receptors stem from a woman aged 55-70 years with acute or convalescent COVID-19.

This chain joins TRBV6-1 and TRBJ2-7, with D possibly matching TRBD2 (6 bases). The CDR3 loop spans 16 amino acids. Germline V CDR1 and CDR2: MNHNS, SASEGT. V was trimmed by 1 base and J by 1 base, leaving 14 bases between them. The CDR3 DNA reads as TGTGCCAGCAGTGAAGTCGCCTCCGCGGGGTCCTACGAGCAGTACTTC. This translates into CASSEVASAGSYEQYF.

The chain recombines TRBV9 with TRBJ2-1; 7 nucleotides agree with TRBD1. J lost 4 bases, V lost 4 bases, and 5 bases had no gene match. CDR1 is SGDLS, CDR2 YYNGEE, per germline. The CDR3 has 14 residues. The CDR3 DNA reads TGTGCCAGCAGCTCCCAGACAGGGTACAATGAGCAGTTCTTC. It translates to CASSSQTGYNEQFF.

V and J are TRBV5-1 and TRBJ1-2, with D possibly being TRBD1 (5 bases). Germline values: CDR1 SGHRS, CDR2 YFSETQ. The CDR3 loop spans 14 amino acids. V was trimmed by 6 bases and J by 0 bases, leaving 12 bases between them. The CDR3 coding sequence is TGCGCCAGCAAAATCCAGGACACTAACTATGGCTACACCTTC. Translating gives CASKIQDTNYGYTF.

The chain recombines TRBV7-9 with TRBJ2-1, with 12 nucleotides matching TRBD2. This CDR3 has 16 residues. V shed 4 bases, J shed 7 bases, and the junction held 8 bases outside the gene matches. The germline V gene has CDR1 SEHNR and CDR2 FQNEAQ (reference sequence). The CDR3 region is CASSSPSGGAVNEQFF. For the CDR3, the DNA is TGTGCCAGCAGCTCCCCTAGCGGGGGGGCCGTAAATGAGCAGTTCTTC.

The chain uses TRBV25-1 and TRBJ1-2; D unresolved. Germline-derived CDR1 and CDR2 are MGHDK and SYGVNS. This CDR3 region has 13 residues. V was clipped by 1 base and J by 9 bases, with 12 bases between them. The CDR3 spells CASSESSLGRYTF. The CDR3 bases are TGTGCCAGCAGTGAATCGTCTCTGGGCCGCTACACCTTC.

The chain is built from TRBV10-3 and TRBJ1-4; no reliable D call. The CDR3 loop spans 13 amino acids. V dropped 7 bases and J dropped 4 bases, with 10 bases sitting between them. Looked up from germline, CDR1 is ENHRY and CDR2 is SYGVKD. The CDR3 bases are TGTGCCATCAACCAGAACCGTAATGAAAAACTGTTTTTT. It specifies CAINQNRNEKLFF.

The V and J genes are TRBV5-1 and TRBJ2-5; perhaps TRBD1 as D (6 bases). The germline V gene has CDR1 SGHRS and CDR2 YFSETQ. Trimming removed 1 base at V and 4 bases at J, with 14 bases between. This CDR3 comprises 15 residues. The CDR3 nucleotides are TGCGCCAGCAGCTTGACAGGGATCGTGAGAGAGACCCAGTACTTC. Its protein is CASSLTGIVRETQYF.

V and J are TRBV14 and TRBJ1-2, with D hard to call. CDR1 is SGHDN, CDR2 FVKESK, per germline. Between the trimmed V and J ends, which lost 0 bases and 5 bases, there was a span of 7 bases. This CDR3 is built from 13 residues. CDR3 amino acids: CASSQDSGYGYTF. CDR3 sequence (DNA): TGTGCCAGCAGCCAAGATAGCGGGTATGGCTACACCTTC.

The genes are TRBV12-3 or TRBV12-4 and TRBJ1-1; 7 bases are shared with TRBD1. Germline trimming cut 7 bases from V and 9 bases from J; bases unmatched to any gene: 5. This CDR3 has 11 residues. The CDR3 reads CASNLGGKAFF. DNA of the CDR3: TGTGCCAGCAACTTAGGGGGCAAAGCTTTCTTT.

This clone was seen only a few times. This chain links TRBV6-1 with TRBJ2-7, with D perhaps TRBD2 (6 bases). V shed 3 bases and J shed 6 bases, with 12 bases lying between them. The CDR3 length is 13 residues. Germline V CDR1 and CDR2: MNHNS, SASEGT. CDR3 sequence: CASSDLRGGEQYF. The DNA for the CDR3 is TGTGCCAGCAGTGACCTTCGGGGAGGCGAGCAGTACTTC.

This chain joins TRBV18 and TRBJ2-3; a weak D match, TRBD1 (6 bases). The germline gives CDR1 KGHSH, CDR2 LQKENI. The CDR3 extends over 15 amino acids. V lost 4 bases, J lost 0 bases, and 11 bases lay in between. The CDR3 region has the DNA TGTGCCAGCTCACGGGACACGTCTAGCACAGATACGCAGTATTTT. Amino acids: CASSRDTSSTDTQYF.

This clone was counted a single time. The chain is built from TRBV25-1 and TRBJ1-2, with D unclear. V lost 3 bases to trimming and J lost 8 bases, with 10 bases between them. This CDR3 contains 12 residues. CDR1 is MGHDK and CDR2 is SYGVNS in the germline V gene. In DNA, the CDR3 is TGTGCCAGCAGTGACGGACTTAGAGGCTACACCTTC. It specifies CASSDGLRGYTF.